The clone carrying this T cell receptor beta chain occurred a few times. As yet, its antigen is unknown. V shed 0 bases and J 9 bases; nucleotides not matched to a gene: 9. Germline-derived CDR1 and CDR2 are SGHNT and YENEEA. This CDR3 contains 17 residues. Unique molecular identifiers were attached to individual cDNA molecules during library preparation. Each CDR3 protein gets one entry after TCRdb re-called the RACE reads with MiXCR. This table holds 70,000 to 100,000 distinct CDR3 sequences, about 6.8% found once. This specimen belongs to a study of human T cells and chemical hapten exposure. Study summary: TCR yields differed between samples (mainly from small differences in pooled library volume). Overall study findings and caveats: Among expanded TCRs, significantly more large CDR3 similarity clusters formed than among controls.

The time point was: patch test 1, 2 weeks after DPC sensitization. As to treatment: therapeutic diphenylcyclopropenone sensitization with weekly scalp DPC. The J gene is TRBJ2-5, the V gene TRBV11-3; 14 bases line up with TRBD2. The origin of this receptor is a woman in her 30s with alopecia areata. Some clones in this sample may be carry-over from other donors' samples. This specimen was whole blood, taken in connection with sensitization to the hapten diphenylcyclopropenone (DPC). The CDR3 reads CASSLEGLAGDPRPQYF. The CDR3 DNA follows: TGTGCCAGCAGCTTAGAGGGACTAGCGGGGGACCCCCGGCCCCAGTACTTC.